Listed below are T cell receptor beta chains from one sample, sequenced in a study of T cell changes during pregnancy in multiple sclerosis. Here immunoSEQ multiplex PCR was the method, and the copy in TCRdb shows in-frame clones only, minus some. The sample lists roughly 43,000 clones, about nine tenths seen once, with about 1.2% in the top ten. This specimen was CD4+ T cells from peripheral blood mononuclear cells, taken after pregnancy. These receptors all stem from a female donor with multiple sclerosis, enrolled in a pregnancy study. Each CDR3 is given with its conserved first and last residue. The order of the fields is V gene, J gene, CDR3 protein.

V gene: TRBV7-2
J gene: TRBJ2-3
CDR3 protein: CASSLSLAGDTQYF

V gene: TRBV2
J gene: TRBJ2-3
CDR3 protein: CASSEGAGGPTDTQYF

V gene: TRBV6-5
J gene: TRBJ2-1
CDR3 protein: CASSHGLAGYEQFF

V gene: TRBV7-2
J gene: TRBJ2-7
CDR3 protein: CASSPKTRSYEQYF

V gene: TRBV7-5
J gene: TRBJ2-7
CDR3 protein: CVRSFFRGPTYEQYF

V gene: TRBV7-6
J gene: TRBJ2-7
CDR3 protein: CASSPGQGAYEQYF

V gene: TRBV7-8
J gene: TRBJ2-7
CDR3 protein: CASSAVAPAYEQYF

V gene: TRBV27
J gene: TRBJ2-5
CDR3 protein: CASSHSGRGQETQYF

V gene: TRBV6-5
J gene: TRBJ1-1
CDR3 protein: CASRRNRGEAFF

V gene: TRBV7-2
J gene: TRBJ2-1
CDR3 protein: CASRSTGLAGSTSYNEQFF

V gene: TRBV2
J gene: TRBJ2-3
CDR3 protein: CASSVRDTQYF

V gene: TRBV6-1
J gene: TRBJ1-1
CDR3 protein: CASSEQGAQTEAFF

V gene: TRBV5-6
J gene: TRBJ1-4
CDR3 protein: CASSSDEKLFF

V gene: TRBV2
J gene: TRBJ2-1
CDR3 protein: CASRDLTGGMRIEQFF

V gene: TRBV20-1
J gene: TRBJ2-1
CDR3 protein: CSATDYPEQFF

V gene: TRBV30
J gene: TRBJ2-3
CDR3 protein: CAWSAGGKGDTQYF

V gene: TRBV29-1
J gene: TRBJ2-1
CDR3 protein: CSVWYSYNEQFF

V gene: TRBV28
J gene: TRBJ2-7
CDR3 protein: CASSSPGNSYEQYF

V gene: TRBV4-1
J gene: TRBJ2-4
CDR3 protein: CASSPRTGSFGTKNIQYF

V gene: TRBV4-3
J gene: TRBJ2-1
CDR3 protein: CASSQLTSGNNNEQFF

V gene: TRBV30
J gene: TRBJ1-2
CDR3 protein: CAWSGQGASGYTF

V gene: TRBV6-5
J gene: TRBJ2-7
CDR3 protein: CASSRHRGSYEQYF

V gene: TRBV5-1
J gene: TRBJ2-6
CDR3 protein: CASSLEGGWKQGKTSGANVLTF

V gene: TRBV28
J gene: TRBJ1-1
CDR3 protein: CASSLGQQAFF

V gene: TRBV4-2
J gene: TRBJ2-3
CDR3 protein: CASSQDGAGARTDTQYF

V gene: TRBV7-6
J gene: TRBJ2-1
CDR3 protein: CASTPRLDYNEQFF

V gene: TRBV18
J gene: TRBJ2-3
CDR3 protein: CASSPGQGGTDTQYF